This T cell receptor beta chain was obtained from a study of shared clonotypes between healthy human individuals (dated by TCRdb to about 2020). Looking at the study overall: A few men and two women, aged 18 to 49 years, made up the cohort. To increase sequencing depth and limit assay-specific biases, TCR repertoire library preparation and sequencing were carried out by different laboratories using diverse techniques. For each donor, three plates each were used for CD4 naive and CD4 memory, two plates were used for CD8 naive, and one plate was used for CD8 memory. Per donor, leukapheresis produced somewhere between about 0.94 and 9.5 billion PBMCs. The study deeply sequenced blood TCR repertoires of several healthy adults to estimate repertoire size and the extent of clonotype sharing between individuals. Broader findings and caveats from the paper: Even with the large sequencing depth, rarefaction of the sorted-subset datasets indicated that sequencing was incomplete. Compared with non-shared clonotypes, clonotypes shared by all four sorted-subset donors had higher generation probabilities. Sharing across a few donors was observed for about 5% of naive CD4, 3.5% of naive CD8, around 2.5% of memory CD4, and around 0.42% of memory CD8 clonotypes. Larger estimated clonotype richness was generally found for naive subsets than for memory subsets. Sampling was limited to blood, and TCR repertoires in tissue likely differ from TCR repertoires in blood. Because the study included only a small number of donors, the genetic and exposure-history diversity represented was limited. Based on pairwise subsampling, the degree of clonotype sharing among donors was expected to be affected by sequencing depth.

Using the deep immunoSEQ assay, TCR CDR3 regions were amplified from genomic DNA by multiplex PCR. Extracted genomic DNA from each cell subset was distributed evenly across all wells of several immunoSEQ 96-well plates, and each plate was treated as a replicate. For sorted subsets, roughly 0.2 ug genomic DNA, equal to approximately 30,000 T cell genomes, was loaded into each replicate PCR. Purified libraries were quantified with a Qubit 3.0 fluorometer, sized on a Bioanalyzer 2100, and re-quantified with the KAPA Library Quantification kit. A separate single-read 150-cycle Illumina NextSeq 550 flow cell was used to sequence each immunoSEQ 96-well plate. Turning to the authors' computational methods: Because the immunoSEQ output held only junctional sequences and lacked quality scores, the filtering could not match the filtering applied to full-length reads. To assign V/J genes and CDR3, sequences were annotated against IMGT germline references using PyIR, a Python wrapper for IgBLAST v1.9. Reads with weak V/J assignments (E-value above 1e-6), missing CDR3, stop codons, out-of-frame junctions, or ambiguous translated residues were removed. V3J clonotypes were defined by identical inferred V gene, J gene, and CDR3 amino acid sequence. To compute the percentage overlap between repertoires, the number of shared unique clonotypes was divided by the size of the smaller repertoire. Three approaches were used to assess repertoire richness: RTK rarefaction, the Chao1 estimator, and Recon v2.1 estimates of unobserved clonotypes. For all TCRbeta clonotypes obtained by the gDNA method from a few donors, generation probabilities were computed with OLGA. TCRdb obtained this table from immuneACCESS and retained in-frame rearrangements with V and J assigned. These tables miss some clones; where compared with another copy, unresolved V genes account for less than half of the shortfall, and the remainder is unexplained. V and J calls and clone size follow that table, whereas D and trimming were derived from the DNA. This sample is represented by around 2.3 million clones; more than 90% of them were singletons. Of the sample, 0.1% to 0.15% is held by the ten largest clones.

About this clone: Its antigen target is currently unknown. The record has no base qualities; no much larger clone is one base away.

The donors were healthy, HIV-negative adults who had no recently reported acute infections or vaccinations. Every donor was a Caucasian adult residing in Nashville, Tennessee, USA. CD4+ T cells were enriched through magnetic negative selection, after which naive cells were positively selected on CD45RA and the remaining negative fraction served as the memory subset. After blood collection by leukapheresis, PBMCs were isolated using Ficoll-Histopaque density gradient centrifugation and then cryopreserved in the vapor phase of liquid nitrogen. Analytical flow cytometry was used to check the purity and quantity of each magnetically sorted T cell population. Genomic DNA was isolated from each sorted fraction and quantified by UV absorbance on a Nanodrop 2000c. Inclusive of the bounding cysteine and phenylalanine, the CDR3 is 17 residues long. The read is trimmed to its CDR3 DNA, 51 bases read in frame from base 1. In the germline V gene (reference sequence), CDR1 corresponds to SEHNR and CDR2 to FQNEAQ. Compared with germline, V lacks 11 bases and J lacks 2 bases; bases without a gene match: 16.

The sequence was collected from a man in his late teens or twenties in good health. Source material: naive CD4+ T cells sorted from blood. What this sample's cell subset or site label stands for: CD45RA+ positively selected. The chain couples TRBV7-9 to TRBJ2-3, with 10 bases matching TRBD1. The encoded CDR3 is CAYTGGTGVAYTDTQYF. The DNA sequence is given as TGTGCCTATACCGGTGGGACAGGGGTTGCCTACACAGATACGCAGTATTTT.